This note documents a single T cell receptor beta chain sequence. The clone's antigen remains unknown. No base quality values were provided; no much bigger clone lies one nucleotide off. The data stem from a study of blood T cell repertoires in COVID-19 (dated by TCRdb to the early 2020s). Study-level background: The collaborator samples originated in the United States, Italy and Spain and spanned the acute and convalescent phases of COVID-19. The material from the prospective study consisted of cDNA or gDNA derived from T cells, B-cell-depleted T cells, or PBMCs. The dataset comprised deeply sampled blood TCRbeta repertoires from subjects exposed to, actively infected with, or recovered from COVID-19. The repertoires were made available in a free public database intended to serve as a resource for research on the immune response to SARS-CoV-2. The samples were drawn from the first 160 participants of the ongoing ImmuneRACE study and from 1,254 subjects provided by 6 global collaborators. The sample metadata nearly always contained a de-identified subject ID, COVID-19 status, age in years and sex. Where available, HLA class I and class II types were obtained from metadata supplied by the sample provider rather than from assay-based typing. General conclusions and limits of the study: The quantity of clinical and demographic metadata differed by source and by participant and was supplied without curation.

In Seattle, one collaborating source enrolled patients while the infection was active and tracked those patients longitudinally over the course of disease. Collaborating institutions collected whole blood in K2EDTA tubes following their own protocols. Collaborator samples were shipped for TCRbeta analysis as frozen whole blood, isolated PBMCs, or DNA extracted from either sample type. The CDR3 measures 16 amino acids from cysteine to phenylalanine. CDR3 DNA is the only sequence kept; it has 48 bases, read in frame from the first base. CDR1 and CDR2, looked up from the germline V gene, are SGDLS and YYNGEE. V is pruned by 1 base and J by 4 bases, leaving 6 bases of the junction without a gene match. TCRbeta CDR3 regions were amplified from genomic DNA using the immunoSEQ Assay, a bias-controlled multiplex PCR. Per the original workflow: The number of nucleated cells in each sample was estimated by amplification of reference gene primers within the assay. To quantify the absolute abundance of each unique TCRbeta CDR3 rearrangement, sequence reads were collapsed and filtered. For each sample, productive Simpson clonality was calculated as the square root of Simpson's diversity index across productive rearrangements. TCRdb's version of the immuneACCESS table is confined to in-frame rearrangements and falls short of the full clone set. An unresolved V gene accounts for under half of the shortfall where checked; the remainder is of unknown origin. V and J calls and clone size are as listed in that table; D and trimming were resolved from the DNA. This sample lists hundreds of thousands of clones; around 90% were detected once. Approximately 3% of the sample is taken by the ten largest.

Sequencing was done on a sample of peripheral blood. The origin of this receptor is a woman aged 25 to 39 with COVID-19, enrolled during active disease. The V gene is TRBV9 and the J gene is TRBJ2-1, and TRBD2 aligns with 9 junction nucleotides. The CDR3 protein is CASSVWGSGSYNEQFF. The DNA sequence is as follows: TGTGCCAGCAGCGTATGGGGTAGCGGGAGTTACAATGAGCAGTTCTTC.